Each of the 7 T cell receptor beta chains below was sequenced from the same sample in a study of post-analysis software for immune sequencing data. General study points: Several TRBV segments, TRBV5-6, TRBV5-1 and TRBV20-1 among them, were found more frequent in patients than controls.

Antigens for these TCRs are unknown. Each TCR beta cDNA library carried unique molecular identifiers. Each CDR3 protein is one row after TCRdb ran MiXCR on the PCR reads. Of about 540,000 distinct CDR3 sequences in the sample, around 36% are singletons; the top ten hold 4.5% to 7.5%. Sequences were obtained from blood. These receptor sequences come from a girl aged 2-17 years with multiple sclerosis.

This clonotype was seen ten or more times. This chain joins TRBV12-3 or TRBV12-4 and TRBJ1-6; D is uncertain. There are 17 residues in the CDR3. Trimming pared 2 bases from V and 0 bases from J, leaving 11 bases between. CDR3 coding DNA: TGTGCCAGCAGTTTAAACCCGCTGAGCTCCTATAATTCACCCCTCCACTTT. Protein sequence: CASSLNPLSSYNSPLHF.

The chain links TRBV27 to TRBJ2-7; D is unclear. The CDR3 loop spans 14 amino acids. V lost 5 bases and J lost 3, with 14 bases in between. CDR1 and CDR2 (germline): MNHEY, SMNVEV (reference sequence). The DNA of the CDR3 is TGTGCCAGCAGTACCTTCCCAGAGGTCTACGAGCAGTACTTC. The encoded protein is CASSTFPEVYEQYF.

The chain carries TRBV7-2 and TRBJ2-5; 10 nucleotides align to TRBD2. V dropped 5 bases and J dropped 11; count of bases not matched to a gene: 17. The CDR3 has 16 residues. Germline V CDR1 and CDR2: SGHTA, FQGNSA. This chain's CDR3 is CASSPRSGGAINEQYF. In DNA form, the CDR3 reads TGTGCCAGCAGCCCACGCAGCGGGGGGGCCATCAATGAGCAGTACTTC.

Many counts were recorded for this clonotype. The chain recombines TRBV6-5 with TRBJ2-7; 12 bases are shared with TRBD1. Losses at the gene ends were 6 bases for V and 2 bases for J; bases not matched to a gene: 2. The CDR3 covers 14 residues. The germline V gene has CDR1 MNHEY and CDR2 SVGAGI. The CDR3 nucleotides are TGTGCCAGCAGGGGGACAGGGGGCGCCTACGAGCAGTACTTC. This encodes CASRGTGGAYEQYF.

The gene calls are TRBV4-1 and TRBJ2-3, with a possible D match to TRBD2 (8 bases). This CDR3 is 18 amino acids long. The germline CDR1 and CDR2 sequences are MGHRA and YSYEKL. V was trimmed by 0 bases and J by 6 bases, leaving 22 bases between them. DNA for the CDR3: TGCGCCAGCAGCCAAGAACGGGAGGGGGCCTCCCGGCGGGATACGCAGTATTTT. Amino acid sequence: CASSQEREGASRRDTQYF.

The rearrangement uses TRBV29-1 and TRBJ2-3; 7 positions match TRBD1. Trimming took 4 bases from V and 3 from J; bases not matched to a gene: 4. The CDR3 extends over 13 amino acids. Germline assignment: CDR1 SQVTM and CDR2 ANQGSEA. The CDR3 coding sequence is TGCAGCGTTGCACAGGGGCAGACAGATACGCAGTATTTT. It yields the protein CSVAQGQTDTQYF.

The chain links TRBV24-1 to TRBJ2-1; D may match TRBD1 or TRBD2 (5 bases each). CDR3 length: 15 residues. The germline V and J ends were trimmed by 1 base and 5 bases, with 11 bases remaining between them. Germline CDR1 and CDR2: KGHDR and SFDVKD. CDR3 bases: TGTGCCACCAGTGATTTCGGGACCGGGAACAATGAGCAGTTCTTC. Translation: CATSDFGTGNNEQFF.